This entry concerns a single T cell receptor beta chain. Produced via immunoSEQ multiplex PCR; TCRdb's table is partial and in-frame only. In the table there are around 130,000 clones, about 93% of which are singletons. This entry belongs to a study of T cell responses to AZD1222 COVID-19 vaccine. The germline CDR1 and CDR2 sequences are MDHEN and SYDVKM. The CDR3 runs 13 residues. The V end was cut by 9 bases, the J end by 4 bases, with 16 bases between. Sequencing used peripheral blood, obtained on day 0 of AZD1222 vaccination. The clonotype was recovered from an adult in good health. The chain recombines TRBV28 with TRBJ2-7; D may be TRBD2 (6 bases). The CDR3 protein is CASFSGTLYEQYF. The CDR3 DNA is TGTGCCAGTTTCTCCGGGACTCTATACGAGCAGTACTTC.